This T cell receptor (beta chain) was identified during a study of T-cell memory formation after mild COVID-19. General study results and limits: CD4+ clones that contracted lay mainly in CM and EM; CD8+ ones lay in EMRA.

As for this clonotype: The antigen is unknown.

TCRdb called the 5' RACE reads again in MiXCR, with one record for every CDR3 protein. The repertoire holds 300,000 to 400,000 distinct CDR3 sequences, 25% to 30% seen once, with around an eighth in the top ten. The CDR3 is 15 amino acids. Germline V gene sequence: CDR1 MNHNS, CDR2 SASEGT. The V end lost 1 base, the J end lost 7 bases, and 17 bases lay between the germline ends. Source material: PBMCs or a T cell subset sorted from them (not recorded which). This clonotype was sampled from an adult woman who had mild COVID-19 (a few samples of this study predate the infection). Cell type and time point are not known. The chain couples TRBV6-1 to TRBJ2-7; D remains unclear. Here the CDR3 DNA reads TGTGCCAGCAGTGAAGATGGACCACCCCCTCGGGAGCAGTACTTC. Its protein is CASSEDGPPPREQYF.